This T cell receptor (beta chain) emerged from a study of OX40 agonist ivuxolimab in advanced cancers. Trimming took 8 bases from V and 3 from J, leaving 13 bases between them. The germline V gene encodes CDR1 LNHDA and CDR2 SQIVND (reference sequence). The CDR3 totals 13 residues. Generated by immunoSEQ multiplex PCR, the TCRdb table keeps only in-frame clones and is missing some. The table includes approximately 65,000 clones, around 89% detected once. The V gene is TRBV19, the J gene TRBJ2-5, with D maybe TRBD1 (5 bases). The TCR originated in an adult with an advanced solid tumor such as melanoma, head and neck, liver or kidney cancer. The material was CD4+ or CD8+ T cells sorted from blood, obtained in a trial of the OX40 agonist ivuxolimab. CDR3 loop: CASCAGWEETQYF. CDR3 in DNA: TGTGCCAGTTGCGCAGGGTGGGAAGAGACCCAGTACTTC.